This T cell receptor (beta chain) is drawn from a study of cytotoxic CD8 clonotypes in ibrutinib-treated CLL. The method was immunoSEQ multiplex PCR; TCRdb's version includes in-frame clones alone and lacks a portion of them. The table records tens of thousands of clones, roughly 84% of them present only once. Germline CDR1 SGHTA, CDR2 FQGTGA. CDR3 length: 16 residues. Trimming left V 5 bases short and J 4 bases short, with 17 bases between. This sample comprised PBMCs, obtained before ibrutinib treatment. This clonotype was obtained from a human donor with chronic lymphocytic leukemia. V usage is TRBV7-3 and J usage is TRBJ2-2; D tentatively fits TRBD1 or TRBD2 (5 bases each). CDR3 in amino acids: CASSDAGTPSTGELFF. In DNA form, the CDR3 reads TGTGCCAGCAGCGACGCCGGGACCCCAAGCACCGGGGAGCTGTTTTTT.